The 29 T cell receptor beta chains in this list originate from one sample, sequenced in a study of blood T cells in healthy people across ages. With a J-beta primer mix and a sample-barcoded 5' primer, a second PCR ran about 6 to 11 cycles. TCRdb re-called the 5' RACE reads through MiXCR, storing one row per CDR3 protein. The sample lists about 1.1 million distinct CDR3 sequences, 35% to 45% occurring once. Sequenced: blood. The receptors here all came from a man aged 18 to 29 in good health.

V and J are TRBV9 and TRBJ1-3; tentative D call: TRBD1 (6 bases). V was shortened by 3 bases and J by 6 bases, with 16 bases between the two germline ends. The CDR3 is 15 residues long. The germline gives CDR1 SGDLS, CDR2 YYNGEE. CDR3 sequence (DNA): TGTGCCAGCAGCGGAGAGGGGCAGGGGAAAAACACCATATATTTT. Amino acid sequence: CASSGEGQGKNTIYF.

In its sample, this clonotype was seen a few times. The chain employs TRBV7-2 and TRBJ2-5; tentatively, D is TRBD2 (6 bases). Germline CDR1 and CDR2: SGHTA and FQGNSA. V lost 6 bases and J 2 bases, leaving 13 bases between the germline ends. This CDR3 comprises 14 residues. The CDR3 here is CASREGTAQETQYF. The CDR3 DNA reads as TGTGCCAGCAGGGAAGGGACTGCGCAAGAGACCCAGTACTTC.

On this clonotype itself: A read error may produce the germline difference seen at one junction end. V is TRBV7-8 and J is TRBJ2-7; D is perhaps TRBD1 (5 bases). CDR3 length: 15 amino acids. CDR1 is SGHVS and CDR2 is FQNEAQ in the germline V gene. DNA for the CDR3: TGTGCCGGCAGCTTTGGTGCAGGGAACTCCTACGAGCAGTACTTC. It yields the protein CAGSFGAGNSYEQYF. Filled out from reference TRBV7-8 and TRBJ2-7, the complete variable domain reads GAGVSQSPRYKVAKRGQDVALRCDPISGHVSLFWYQQALGQGPEFLTYFQNEAQLDKSGLPSDRFFAERPEGSVSTLKIQRTQQEDSAVYLCAGSFGAGNSYEQYFGPGTRLTVT.

The chain recombines TRBV5-6 with TRBJ1-4; D call uncertain. Germline V gene sequence: CDR1 SGHDT, CDR2 YYEEEE. V was cut by 6 bases and J by 3 bases, with 12 bases left in between. This CDR3 region has 14 residues. CDR3 DNA: TGTGCCAGCAACCTATACGGATCTAATGAAAAACTGTTTTTT. This sequence encodes CASNLYGSNEKLFF.

The chain employs TRBV10-3 and TRBJ2-3; 11 bases are a match to TRBD2. Germline trimming cut 6 bases from V and 2 bases from J; bases unmatched to any gene: 4. Germline CDR1 ENHRY, CDR2 SYGVKD. The length of the CDR3 is 15 residues. CDR3 sequence: CAIRGLAAYTDTQYF. In DNA form, the CDR3 reads TGTGCCATCAGGGGACTAGCGGCCTACACAGATACGCAGTATTTT.

The chain joins TRBV6-2 or TRBV6-3 to TRBJ2-1; no clear D gene. Germline V CDR1 and CDR2: MNHEY, SVGEGT. There are 14 residues in the CDR3. V lost 5 bases and J lost 6, with 14 bases in between. The DNA for the CDR3 is TGTGCCAGCAGTCCAAACTACTCCGGCAATGAGCAGTTCTTC. This encodes CASSPNYSGNEQFF.

This clonotype showed up just a few times. The chain couples TRBV14 to TRBJ1-1, with a tentative D call TRBD1 (6 bases). The CDR3 consists of 15 residues. V was cut by 5 bases and J by 3 bases, with 16 bases left in between. CDR1 and CDR2 from the germline V gene are SGHDN and FVKESK. The CDR3 is CASSAEQGRDTEAFF. The CDR3, as DNA: TGTGCCAGCAGCGCGGAACAGGGTCGGGACACTGAAGCTTTCTTT.

This clonotype was picked up a small number of times. The rearrangement uses TRBV20-1 and TRBJ1-2; 9 nucleotides match TRBD1. Germline values: CDR1 DFQATT, CDR2 SNEGSKA (reference sequence). Unmatched junction bases numbered 7, after V lost 3 bases and J lost 5 bases. The CDR3 consists of 14 residues. The chain's CDR3 is CSARPGQGLYGYTF. The CDR3 DNA sequence: TGCAGTGCTAGGCCGGGACAGGGCCTTTATGGCTACACCTTC.

This clonotype came up many times. This chain joins TRBV6-5 and TRBJ1-5; TRBD1 is a possible D gene (6 bases). Between the trimmed V and J ends, which lost 2 bases and 1 base, there was a span of 6 bases. Germline V CDR1 and CDR2: MNHEY, SVGAGI. The CDR3 has 14 residues. CDR3 sequence: CASSYRGSNQPQHF. The CDR3 coding sequence is TGTGCCAGCAGTTACAGGGGGAGCAATCAGCCCCAGCATTTT.

The chain combines TRBV3-1 with TRBJ1-2, with D unclear. The CDR3 runs to 13 residues. Germline assignment: CDR1 LGHDT and CDR2 YNNKEL (reference sequence). The V gene lost 0 bases and the J gene lost 6 bases, with 8 bases spanning the gap. The CDR3 DNA sequence: TGTGCCAGCAGCCAAGATTGGATGGATGGCTACACCTTC. It is translated as CASSQDWMDGYTF.

In this sample, this clonotype turned up many times. The V and J genes are TRBV7-2 and TRBJ2-7, with D tentatively TRBD1 (6 bases). Trimming took 6 bases from V and 1 from J, leaving 13 bases between them. This CDR3 has 14 amino acids. The germline V gene has CDR1 SGHTA and CDR2 FQGNSA. DNA of the CDR3: TGTGCCAGCAGTTTAAACCAGGGGTCCTACGAGCAGTACTTC. As protein: CASSLNQGSYEQYF.

The chain joins TRBV4-3 to TRBJ2-7; possible D gene TRBD2, 6 bases. CDR1 and CDR2 from the germline V gene are LGHNA and YSLEER. The CDR3 has 14 amino acids. V was cut by 1 base and J by 3 bases, with 10 bases left in between. The CDR3 sequence is CASSQVIGSYEQYF. The CDR3 region has the DNA TGCGCCAGCAGCCAAGTTATCGGGAGCTACGAGCAGTACTTC.

A note on this clonotype: An end of the junction does not agree with germline; a read error may underlie this. The chain couples TRBV29-1 to TRBJ2-3, with 10 positions matching TRBD1. CDR1 is SQVTM, CDR2 ANQGSEA, per germline. CDR3 length equals 14 residues. The CDR3 nucleotides are TGCAGCGTTGCGAGACAGGGGGCTACAGATGCGCAGTATTTT. It yields the protein CSVARQGATDAQYF.

The chain carries TRBV10-3 and TRBJ1-5; D gene uncertain. Germline CDR1 is ENHRY and CDR2 is SYGVKD. V lost 4 bases, J lost 0 bases, and 7 bases lay in between. This CDR3 has 14 amino acids. The CDR3 region has the DNA TGTGCCATCAGTGCAGAATATAGCAATCAGCCCCAGCATTTT. This sequence encodes CAISAEYSNQPQHF.

Comment on this clonotype: Germline and junction disagree at one end, which may indicate a read error. This chain links TRBV5-1 with TRBJ2-4, with D perhaps matching TRBD1 (6 bases). CDR3 size: 17 residues. Germline CDR1 SGHRS, CDR2 YFSETQ. The CDR3 DNA reads as TGCGCCAGCAGCCTCAATAGGGACACCCTAGCCAAAAACATTCGGTACTTC. It is translated as CASSLNRDTLAKNIRYF.

This clonotype was counted a few times. The chain carries TRBV27 and TRBJ2-5, with D perhaps being TRBD1 or TRBD2 (6 bases each). This CDR3 spans 12 amino acids. Trimming took off 7 bases at V and 3 bases at J, with 9 bases between the two ends. The germline V gene has CDR1 MNHEY and CDR2 SMNVEV (reference sequence). This CDR3 reads CASKGGEETQYF. The DNA of the CDR3 is TGTGCCAGCAAGGGGGGCGAAGAGACCCAGTACTTC.

Note on this clonotype: A single base separates this from a much larger clone, so it may be a read error. The V gene is TRBV30, the J gene TRBJ2-1, with 16 bases fitting TRBD2. The CDR3 has 13 amino acids. V trimming: 7 bases; J trimming: 7 bases; junction bases outside the gene matches: 1. CDR1 and CDR2 from the germline V gene are GTSNPN and SVGIG (reference sequence). The CDR3 protein is CALGLAGGNEQFF. The DNA for the CDR3 is TGTGCCTTGGGACTAGCGGGGGGGAATGAGCAGTTCTTC.

The V call is TRBV11-1, the J call TRBJ2-3, with 8 nucleotides matching TRBD2. V was pared by 8 bases and J by 4 bases, with 5 bases of the junction left unmatched. The CDR3 has 13 amino acids. CDR1 is SGHAT, CDR2 FQDESV, per germline (reference sequence). CDR3 protein: CASGGGTSDTQYF. CDR3 DNA sequence: TGTGCCAGCGGCGGGGGGACCTCAGATACGCAGTATTTT.

The chain links TRBV4-1 to TRBJ2-5; D assignment may be TRBD1 or TRBD2 (6 bases each). V was clipped by 0 bases and J by 2 bases, with 16 bases between them. The germline V gene encodes CDR1 MGHRA and CDR2 YSYEKL. The CDR3 spans 17 residues. The CDR3 loop reads CASSQEVRGAEQETQYF. The DNA of the CDR3 is TGCGCCAGCAGCCAAGAAGTAAGGGGGGCCGAACAAGAGACCCAGTACTTC.

With regard to this clonotype: One junction end does not reproduce the germline sequence, and a read error may be involved. The J gene is TRBJ2-7, the V gene TRBV20-1; 10 bases map to TRBD2. CDR1 and CDR2 from the germline V gene are DFQATT and SNEGSKA (reference sequence). The CDR3 loop spans 17 amino acids. CDR3 in amino acids: CSASRRPNSGGMNEQDF. CDR3 nucleotide sequence: TGCAGTGCTAGTCGCCGACCCAATAGCGGGGGGATGAATGAGCAGGACTTC.

This clonotype showed up just a few times. The chain recombines TRBV20-1 with TRBJ1-2; TRBD1 matches 7 bases. Trimming took 0 bases from V and 8 from J; bases not matched to a gene: 6. CDR3 length: 13 amino acids. Germline V CDR1 and CDR2: DFQATT, SNEGSKA (reference sequence). CDR3 nucleotides: TGCAGTGCTAGAGATCCACAGGGGAGAGGCTACACCTTC. It specifies CSARDPQGRGYTF.

This chain uses TRBV3-1 with TRBJ2-2; TRBD1 aligns across 9 bases. The CDR3 contains 16 residues. J was trimmed by 4 bases and V by 2 bases; bases with no gene match: 5. CDR1 is LGHDT, CDR2 YNNKEL, per germline (reference sequence). The CDR3 loop is CASSQIGTGTTGELFF. The CDR3 DNA sequence: TGTGCCAGCAGCCAAATCGGGACAGGGACCACCGGGGAGCTGTTTTTT.

The V call is TRBV4-1, the J call TRBJ1-4; possible D gene TRBD1, 5 bases. Germline assignment: CDR1 MGHRA and CDR2 YSYEKL. The CDR3 is 16 amino acids. V was clipped by 1 base and J by 0 bases, with 9 bases between them. The CDR3 nucleotides read TGCGCCAGCAGCCAAGGGGGCAGGGCAACTAATGAAAAACTGTTTTTT. It codes for CASSQGGRATNEKLFF.

This clonotype has only a few counts. The chain is built from TRBV4-1 and TRBJ2-3; D not certain. The CDR3 runs 17 residues. CDR1 is MGHRA and CDR2 is YSYEKL in the germline V gene. The V end lost 0 bases, the J end lost 1 base, and 14 bases lay between the germline ends. CDR3 residues: CASSQDGLGQGTDTQYF. Written as DNA, the CDR3 is TGCGCCAGCAGCCAAGATGGTTTAGGCCAGGGCACAGATACGCAGTATTTT.

The genes are TRBV4-1 and TRBJ1-5, with 11 bases identical to TRBD1. In germline, CDR1 is MGHRA, CDR2 YSYEKL. The CDR3 is 17 residues long. V lost 1 base and J lost 4; bases outside the gene matches: 6. The CDR3 bases are TGCGCCAGCAGCCAAGCCCCGGGACAGGGGGTGAATCAGCCCCAGCATTTT. Its protein is CASSQAPGQGVNQPQHF.

This clonotype showed up just once. The V gene is TRBV20-1, the J gene TRBJ1-1, with no clear D. The CDR3 runs 11 residues. The germline CDR1 and CDR2 sequences are DFQATT and SNEGSKA (reference sequence). Between the trimmed V and J ends, which lost 6 bases and 5 bases, there was a span of 10 bases. CDR3 bases: TGCAGTGCCGATACAGAAACTGAAGCTTTCTTT. This codes for CSADTETEAFF.

In regard to this clonotype: A single base separates this from a much larger clone, so it may be a read error. This chain connects TRBV4-2 to TRBJ2-5; unclear D gene. The J call could be wrong; TRBJ2-4 is a better fit for the DNA end. CDR3 size: 14 residues. Per germline, CDR1 LGHNA and CDR2 YNFKEQ. The chain's CDR3 is CASSQGSSKNIQYF. The CDR3 DNA reads TGTGCCAGCAGCCAAGGTAGCTCGAAAAACATTCAGTACTTC.

The chain is built from TRBV6-5 and TRBJ2-7, with 10 bases identical to TRBD1. J lost 11 bases, V lost 6 bases, and 16 bases had no gene match. The CDR3 totals 15 residues. Germline-derived CDR1 and CDR2 are MNHEY and SVGAGI. In DNA, the CDR3 is TGTGCCAGCAGCCTCGGGACAGGGGAGGATCGTAAGGAGTACTTC. The encoded protein is CASSLGTGEDRKEYF.

The rearrangement uses TRBV20-1 and TRBJ2-7, with TRBD1 matching over 11 bases. Germline loops: CDR1 DFQATT, CDR2 SNEGSKA (reference sequence). This CDR3 comprises 15 residues. V was pared by 7 bases and J by 6 bases, with 14 bases of the junction left unmatched. CDR3 in amino acids: CSVPHSGQGAGEQYF. The CDR3 DNA sequence: TGCAGTGTTCCCCACTCAGGACAGGGGGCGGGCGAGCAGTACTTC.